The rows below give T cell receptor beta chains drawn from one sample of a study of T cell responses to AZD1222 COVID-19 vaccine. The data were produced by immunoSEQ multiplex PCR, yet TCRdb's version contains in-frame clones alone and is incomplete. The table shows over 100,000 clones, with around 93% occurring only once. The source was peripheral blood, collected on day 0 of AZD1222 vaccination. The receptors were sampled from an adult in good health. Each CDR3 is given with its conserved first and last residue. D genes are given only for firm matches. Not all rows give a size; the values are once, few, many and, for expanded clones, a class.

clone_size,d_call,j_call,v_call,cdr3_length,cdr3_nt,cdr3_aa
once,.,TRBJ1-5,TRBV7-8,16,TGTGCCAGCAGCTTACATTCCGGAGTTAGCAATCAGCCCCAGCATTTT,CASSLHSGVSNQPQHF
.,TRBD2,TRBJ2-1,TRBV19,15,TGTGCCAGTAGTATCGGGACTAGCGGGAGTGATGAGCAGTTCTTC,CASSIGTSGSDEQFF
once,TRBD1,TRBJ1-1,TRBV6-6,15,TGTGCCAGCAGACCTACCCCGGACAGGGACACTGAAGCTTTCTTT,CASRPTPDRDTEAFF
.,TRBD1,TRBJ1-2,TRBV12-3/TRBV12-4,13,TGTGCCACACAGGGGACGTTTAACTATGGCTACACCTTC,CATQGTFNYGYTF
.,TRBD1,TRBJ1-1,TRBV30,14,TGTGCCTGGCACGACGACAGGGGGAACACTGAAGCTTTCTTT,CAWHDDRGNTEAFF
few,.,TRBJ2-1,TRBV6-5,13,TGTGCCAGCAGGCGGACCGACTACAATGAGCAGTTCTTC,CASRRTDYNEQFF
.,.,TRBJ1-5,TRBV30,13,TGTGCCTGGAGTTCAGGGGACCGTCAGCCCCAGCATTTT,CAWSSGDRQPQHF
.,TRBD1,TRBJ2-1,TRBV5-5,17,TGTGCCAGCAGCTTTCGATCAAACAGGGGGCCACACAATGAGCAGTTCTTC,CASSFRSNRGPHNEQFF
.,TRBD2,TRBJ2-3,TRBV7-2,16,TGTGCCAGCAGCTTACTTTCCGGGACTAGCGGGGGTACGCAGTATTTT,CASSLLSGTSGGTQYF
.,.,TRBJ2-2,TRBV11-2,14,TGTGCCAGCAGCTTCCCCTGGGGGGTCGGGGAGCTGTTTTTT,CASSFPWGVGELFF
.,.,TRBJ2-7,TRBV2,13,TGTGCCAGCAGTGAGGAGGTGAGGGGATCGGGCTGTTTC,CASSEEVRGSGCF
.,.,TRBJ2-1,TRBV5-1,13,TGCGCCAGCAGCCTACAGGGCTACAATGAGCAGTTCTTC,CASSLQGYNEQFF
.,.,TRBJ2-7,TRBV11-2,14,TGTGCCAGCAGCTTAGGGGCGGGGAACTACGAGCAGTACTTC,CASSLGAGNYEQYF
.,.,TRBJ1-2,TRBV15,14,TGTGCCACCAGCAGAGATAGGGGCCAGTATGGCTACACCTTC,CATSRDRGQYGYTF
once,.,TRBJ2-7,TRBV5-8,11,TGTGCCAGCAGCTCCTCCTACGAGCAGTACTTC,CASSSSYEQYF
.,.,TRBJ1-1,TRBV19,12,TGTGCCAGTAGTATATACCCCACTGAAGCTTTCTTT,CASSIYPTEAFF
.,TRBD1,TRBJ2-5,TRBV7-9,13,TGTGCCAGCAGCAGAGGACAGGGAGAGACCCAGTACTTC,CASSRGQGETQYF
.,.,TRBJ2-7,TRBV7-2,12,TGTGCCAGCAGCTTCCCTCCGAGCGAGCAGTACTTC,CASSFPPSEQYF
once,.,TRBJ1-6,TRBV7-2,19,TGTGCCAGCAGCTCCCCTGGCGTGGGACCCGAATTCCCGCATTCACCCCTCCACTTT,CASSSPGVGPEFPHSPLHF
once,.,TRBJ1-6,TRBV5-6,19,TGTGCCAGCAGAGCCACCATGAGTGGGAGCCGGGTGGATAATTCACCCCTCCACTTT,CASRATMSGSRVDNSPLHF
once,.,TRBJ1-2,TRBV9,16,TGTGCCAGCAGCCCCCGAGGGCAGGGGAGATGGTATGGCTACACCTTC,CASSPRGQGRWYGYTF
.,.,TRBJ2-1,TRBV10-1,15,TGCGCCAGCAGTGATAGGGGGAGCTCCTACAATGAGCAGTTCTTC,CASSDRGSSYNEQFF
.,.,TRBJ1-6,TRBV30,13,TGTGCCTGGAGTGTACGGGGATTATCACCCCTCCACTTT,CAWSVRGLSPLHF
.,.,TRBJ1-3,TRBV7-9,14,TGTGCCAGCAGCTTCGGATCCTCTGGAAACACCATATATTTT,CASSFGSSGNTIYF
few,TRBD2,TRBJ2-1,TRBV5-6,17,TGTGCCAGCAGCTTGGTGGGACTAGCGGGAAACTACAATGAGCAGTTCTTC,CASSLVGLAGNYNEQFF
.,TRBD1,TRBJ2-1,TRBV18,14,TGTGCCAGCTCACCACCAGTTTTCCGGACAGGGCTGTTCTTC,CASSPPVFRTGLFF